This T cell receptor (beta chain) was retrieved from a study of blood T cells in healthy people across ages. Findings and caveats of the study: With age, beta diversity per million T cells declined roughly linearly, significantly by over 35. Expanded clonotype changes were possibly confounded by unknown donor CMV status.

Primers used in a second PCR of roughly 6 to 11 cycles were a sample-barcoded 5' primer and a J-beta primer mix. Every cDNA was tagged by a template-switch adaptor with 12 random nucleotides. The study obtained at least 2.5 million CDR3-containing paired-end reads from every sample. TCRdb passed the 5' RACE reads through MiXCR, listing each CDR3 protein once. The sample lists around 1.5 million distinct CDR3 sequences, approximately 59% occurring once. CDR1 is MNHNY and CDR2 is SVGAGI in the germline V gene (reference sequence). The CDR3 extends over 16 amino acids. Of note for this clonotype: Antigen specificity is unknown.

The sequence derives from a man younger than 35 in good health. The sample comprised blood. This chain links TRBV6-6 with TRBJ2-7; D is perhaps TRBD2 (5 bases). The tail of the sequence fits TRBJ2-1 better, so the J call may be wrong. CDR3 in amino acids: CASSQPAGVPDNEQFF. The CDR3 DNA sequence: TGTGCCAGCAGTCAACCGGCCGGGGTACCCGACAATGAGCAGTTCTTC.